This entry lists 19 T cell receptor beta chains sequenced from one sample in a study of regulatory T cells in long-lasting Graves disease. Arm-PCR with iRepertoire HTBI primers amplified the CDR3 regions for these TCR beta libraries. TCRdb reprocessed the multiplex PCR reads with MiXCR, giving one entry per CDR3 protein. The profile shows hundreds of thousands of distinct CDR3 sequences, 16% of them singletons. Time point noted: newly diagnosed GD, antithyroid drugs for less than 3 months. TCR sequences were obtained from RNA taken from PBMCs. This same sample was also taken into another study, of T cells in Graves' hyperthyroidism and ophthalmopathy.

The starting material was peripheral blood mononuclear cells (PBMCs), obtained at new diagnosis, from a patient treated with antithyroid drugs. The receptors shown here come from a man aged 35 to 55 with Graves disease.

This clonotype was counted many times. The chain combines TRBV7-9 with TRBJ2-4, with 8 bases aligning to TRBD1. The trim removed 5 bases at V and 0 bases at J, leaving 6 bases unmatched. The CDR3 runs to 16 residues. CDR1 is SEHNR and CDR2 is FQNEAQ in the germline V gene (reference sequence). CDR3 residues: CASSPGQGLAKNIQYF. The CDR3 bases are TGTGCCAGCAGCCCTGGACAGGGACTAGCCAAAAACATTCAGTACTTC.

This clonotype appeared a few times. The CDR3 DNA reads TGTGCCAGCAGTTACAGGGGCAACCGGGGTGAAAAACTGTTTTTT. This sequence encodes CASSYRGNRGEKLFF. The chain recombines TRBV6-5 with TRBJ1-4; D might be TRBD1 (5 bases). CDR1 is MNHEY, CDR2 SVGAGI, per germline. Trimming took off 2 bases at V and 7 bases at J, with 14 bases between the two ends. The CDR3 loop spans 15 amino acids.

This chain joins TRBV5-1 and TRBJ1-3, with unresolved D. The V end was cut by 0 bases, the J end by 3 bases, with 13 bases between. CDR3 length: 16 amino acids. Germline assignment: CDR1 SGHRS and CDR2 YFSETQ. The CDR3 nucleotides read TGCGCCAGCAGCTTGGACCCCCTGGGCATTGGAAACACCATATATTTT. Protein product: CASSLDPLGIGNTIYF.

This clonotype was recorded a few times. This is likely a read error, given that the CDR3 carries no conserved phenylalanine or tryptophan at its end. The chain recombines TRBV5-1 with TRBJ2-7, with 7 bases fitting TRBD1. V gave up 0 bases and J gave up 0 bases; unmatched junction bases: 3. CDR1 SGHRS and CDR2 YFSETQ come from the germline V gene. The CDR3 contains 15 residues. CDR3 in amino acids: CASSLVGQTSYEQYL. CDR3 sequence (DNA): TGCGCCAGCAGCTTGGTGGGACAGACCTCCTACGAGCAGTACCTC.

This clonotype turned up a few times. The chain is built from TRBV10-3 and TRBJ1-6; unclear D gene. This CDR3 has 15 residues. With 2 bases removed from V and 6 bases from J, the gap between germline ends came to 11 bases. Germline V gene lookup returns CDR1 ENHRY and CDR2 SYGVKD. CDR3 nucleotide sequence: TGTGCCATCAGTGAGCTTAGTAGCCCTAATTCACCCCTCCACTTT. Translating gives CAISELSSPNSPLHF.

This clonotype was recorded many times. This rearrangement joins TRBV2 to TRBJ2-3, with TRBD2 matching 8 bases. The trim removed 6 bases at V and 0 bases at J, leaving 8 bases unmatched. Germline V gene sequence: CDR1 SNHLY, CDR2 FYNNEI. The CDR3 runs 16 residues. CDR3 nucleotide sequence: TGTGCCAGCAGCCCCGCCGGGACTAGGAGCACAGATACGCAGTATTTT. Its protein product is CASSPAGTRSTDTQYF.

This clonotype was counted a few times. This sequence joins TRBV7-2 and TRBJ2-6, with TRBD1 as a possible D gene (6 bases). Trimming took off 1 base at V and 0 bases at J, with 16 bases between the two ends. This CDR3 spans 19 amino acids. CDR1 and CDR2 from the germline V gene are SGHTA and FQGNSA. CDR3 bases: TGTGCCAGCAGCTTAGAGTTGGACAGTTCGCTCTCTGGGGCCAACGTCCTGACTTTC. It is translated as CASSLELDSSLSGANVLTF.

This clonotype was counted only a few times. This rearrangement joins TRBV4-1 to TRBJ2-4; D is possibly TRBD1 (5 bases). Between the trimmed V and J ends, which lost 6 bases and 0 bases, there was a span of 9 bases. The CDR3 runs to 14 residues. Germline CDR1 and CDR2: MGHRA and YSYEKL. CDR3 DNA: TGCGCCAGCAGGCGGACAATAGCCAAAAACATTCAGTACTTC. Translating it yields CASRRTIAKNIQYF.

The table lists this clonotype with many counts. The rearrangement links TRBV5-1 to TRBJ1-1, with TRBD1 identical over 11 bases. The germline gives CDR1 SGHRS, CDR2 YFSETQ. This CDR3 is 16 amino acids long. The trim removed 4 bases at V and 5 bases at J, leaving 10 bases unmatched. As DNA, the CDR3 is TGCGCCAGCAGCCAGGTTCAGGGACAGGGGGTAACTGAAGCTTTCTTT. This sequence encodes CASSQVQGQGVTEAFF.

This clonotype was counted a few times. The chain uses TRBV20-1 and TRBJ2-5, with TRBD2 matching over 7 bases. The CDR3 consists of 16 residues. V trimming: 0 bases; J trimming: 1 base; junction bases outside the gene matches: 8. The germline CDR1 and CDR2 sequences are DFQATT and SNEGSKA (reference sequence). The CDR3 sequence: CSARDLYSGRQETQYF. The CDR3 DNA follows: TGCAGTGCTAGAGATCTCTATAGCGGGCGCCAAGAGACCCAGTACTTC.

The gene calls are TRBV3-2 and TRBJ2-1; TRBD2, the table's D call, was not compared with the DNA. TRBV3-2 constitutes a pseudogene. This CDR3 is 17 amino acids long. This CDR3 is CASSQTPSGGGLEEQFF. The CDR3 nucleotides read TGTGCCAGCAGCCAGACCCCTAGCGGGGGGGGCTTAGAGGAGCAGTTCTTC.

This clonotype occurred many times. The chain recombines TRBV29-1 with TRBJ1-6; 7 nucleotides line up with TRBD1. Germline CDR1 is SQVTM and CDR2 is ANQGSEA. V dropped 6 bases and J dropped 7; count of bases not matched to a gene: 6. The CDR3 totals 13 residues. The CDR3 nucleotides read TGCAGCGTCGCTGGGACAGTGAATTCACCCCTCCACTTT. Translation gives CSVAGTVNSPLHF.

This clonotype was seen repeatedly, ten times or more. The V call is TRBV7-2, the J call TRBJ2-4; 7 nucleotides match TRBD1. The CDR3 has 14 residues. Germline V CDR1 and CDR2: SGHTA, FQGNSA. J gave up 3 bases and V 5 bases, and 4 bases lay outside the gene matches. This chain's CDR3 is CASSPNRGKNIQYF. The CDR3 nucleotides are TGTGCCAGCAGCCCTAACAGGGGCAAAAACATTCAGTACTTC.

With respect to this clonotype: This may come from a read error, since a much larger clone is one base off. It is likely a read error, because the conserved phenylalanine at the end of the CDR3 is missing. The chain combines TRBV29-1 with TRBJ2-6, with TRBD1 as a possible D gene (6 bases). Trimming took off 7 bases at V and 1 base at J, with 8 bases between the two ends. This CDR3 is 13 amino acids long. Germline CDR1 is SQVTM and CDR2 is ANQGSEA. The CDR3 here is CSAGQSGANVLTL. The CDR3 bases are TGCAGCGCCGGACAGTCTGGGGCCAACGTCCTGACTCTC.

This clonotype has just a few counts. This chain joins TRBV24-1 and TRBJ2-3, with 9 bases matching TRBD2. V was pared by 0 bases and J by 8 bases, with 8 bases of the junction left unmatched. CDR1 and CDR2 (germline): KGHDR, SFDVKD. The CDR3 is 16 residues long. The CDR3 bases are TGTGCCACCAGTGATTTGGCGGGGGGGCTAGCCGGTACGCAGTATTTT. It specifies CATSDLAGGLAGTQYF.

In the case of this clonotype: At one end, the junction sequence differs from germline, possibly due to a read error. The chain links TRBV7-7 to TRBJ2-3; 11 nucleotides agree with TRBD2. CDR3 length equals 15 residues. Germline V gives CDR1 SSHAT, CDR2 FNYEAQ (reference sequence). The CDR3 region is CASSSSGGFADTQYF. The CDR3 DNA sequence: TGTGCTAGCAGCTCTAGCGGGGGGTTCGCAGATACGCAGTATTTT.

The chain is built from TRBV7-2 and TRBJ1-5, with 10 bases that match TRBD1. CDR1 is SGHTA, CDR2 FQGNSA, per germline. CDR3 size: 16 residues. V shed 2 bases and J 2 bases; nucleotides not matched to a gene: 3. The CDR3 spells CASSLIGTGGNQPQHF. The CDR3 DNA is TGTGCCAGCAGCTTAATAGGGACAGGGGGCAATCAGCCCCAGCATTTT.

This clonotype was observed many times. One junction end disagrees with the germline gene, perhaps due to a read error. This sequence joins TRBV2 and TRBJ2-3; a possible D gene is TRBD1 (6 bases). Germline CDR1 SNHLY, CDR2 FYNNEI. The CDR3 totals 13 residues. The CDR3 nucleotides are TGTGCCAGCGGCAAGGACAGCACAAATACGCAGTATTTT. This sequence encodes CASGKDSTNTQYF.

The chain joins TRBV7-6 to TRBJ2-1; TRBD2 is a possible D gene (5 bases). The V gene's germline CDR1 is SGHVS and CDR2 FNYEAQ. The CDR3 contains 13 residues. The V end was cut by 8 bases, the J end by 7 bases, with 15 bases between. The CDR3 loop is CASAVVGKNEQFF. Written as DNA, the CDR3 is TGTGCCAGCGCCGTGGTCGGGAAAAATGAGCAGTTCTTC.